These T cell receptor beta chains were read from a single sample in a study of T cells in Graves' hyperthyroidism and ophthalmopathy. TCRdb ran MiXCR on the multiplex PCR reads and lists one entry per CDR3 protein. The sample has hundreds of thousands of distinct CDR3 sequences, about 20% seen once. Material for sequencing was blood. These receptor sequences come from a man between 25 and 39 years old with Graves' ophthalmopathy. Each CDR3 is given with its conserved first and last residue.

V gene,J gene,CDR3 protein
TRBV20-1,TRBJ2-7,CSAGKFYEQYF
TRBV11-3,TRBJ2-4,CASSPGRINIQYF
TRBV5-1,TRBJ2-6,CASSPEDRTGLSGANVLTF
TRBV20-1,TRBJ2-7,CSASLYAGVLPSYEQYF
TRBV12-3/TRBV12-4,TRBJ2-1,CASSLARDSGIYKQFF
TRBV7-9,TRBJ1-1,CASSLSQVSGTEAFF
TRBV3-1,TRBJ2-1,CASSENFGEQFF
TRBV6-1,TRBJ1-2,CASSDPANYGYTF
TRBV20-1,TRBJ1-5,CSAGRGREPQHF
TRBV10-3,TRBJ2-3,CAITSKGTSTDTQYF
TRBV6-1,TRBJ2-1,CASSPGGSYNEQFF
TRBV12-3/TRBV12-4,TRBJ2-2,CASSFAGGNTGELFF
TRBV6-2/TRBV6-3,TRBJ2-1,CASTLGRSYNEQFF
TRBV11-2,TRBJ2-6,CASSFDSNAGANVLTF
TRBV12-3/TRBV12-4,TRBJ2-7,CASRRGQDYEQYF
TRBV28,TRBJ1-6,CAGGEGYNSPLHF
TRBV6-5,TRBJ2-1,CASSYRGQPYNEQFF
TRBV19,TRBJ1-1,CASADSVNTEAFF
TRBV6-1,TRBJ1-2,CASSESVPGRMGGYTF
TRBV7-2,TRBJ1-1,CASSPGTRNTEAFF
TRBV2,TRBJ1-3,CASKGDRGRNTIYF
TRBV15,TRBJ2-7,CATSRESIGSYEQYF
TRBV7-9,TRBJ2-7,CASSLEGRGRQYF
TRBV18,TRBJ2-1,CASSPSGVREQFF
TRBV29-1,TRBJ2-1,CSVEGRGSGSSREQFF